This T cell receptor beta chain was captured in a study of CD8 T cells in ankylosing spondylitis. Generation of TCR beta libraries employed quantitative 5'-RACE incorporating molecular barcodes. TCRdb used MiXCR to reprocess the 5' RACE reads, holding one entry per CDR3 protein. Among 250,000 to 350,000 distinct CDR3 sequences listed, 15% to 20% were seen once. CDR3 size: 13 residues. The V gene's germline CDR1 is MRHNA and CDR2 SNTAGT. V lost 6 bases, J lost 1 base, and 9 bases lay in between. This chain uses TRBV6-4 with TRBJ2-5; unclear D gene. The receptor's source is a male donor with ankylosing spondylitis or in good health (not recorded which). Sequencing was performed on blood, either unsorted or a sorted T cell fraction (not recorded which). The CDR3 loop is CASSLWFQETQYF. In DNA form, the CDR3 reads TGTGCCAGCAGCCTATGGTTCCAAGAGACCCAGTACTTC.